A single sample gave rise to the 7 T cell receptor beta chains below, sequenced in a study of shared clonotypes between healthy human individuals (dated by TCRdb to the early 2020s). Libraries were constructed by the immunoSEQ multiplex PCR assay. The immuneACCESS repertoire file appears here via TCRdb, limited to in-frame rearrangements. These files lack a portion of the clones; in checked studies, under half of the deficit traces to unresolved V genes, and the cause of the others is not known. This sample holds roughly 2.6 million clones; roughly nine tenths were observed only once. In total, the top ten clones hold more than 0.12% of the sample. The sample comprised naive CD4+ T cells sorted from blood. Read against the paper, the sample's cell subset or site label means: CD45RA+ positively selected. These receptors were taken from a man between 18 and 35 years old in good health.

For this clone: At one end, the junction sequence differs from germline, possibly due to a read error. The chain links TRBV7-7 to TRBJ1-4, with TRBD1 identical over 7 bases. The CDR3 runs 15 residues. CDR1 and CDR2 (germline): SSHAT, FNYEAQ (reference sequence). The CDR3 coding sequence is TGTGCTAGCAGCCCAGGGGGTATGACTAATGAAAAACTGTTTTTT. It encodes CASSPGGMTNEKLFF.

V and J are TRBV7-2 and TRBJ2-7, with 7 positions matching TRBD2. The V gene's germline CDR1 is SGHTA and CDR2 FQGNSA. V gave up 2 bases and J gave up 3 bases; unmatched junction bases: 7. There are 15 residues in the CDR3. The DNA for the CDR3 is TGTGCCAGCAGCTTAATCAGCGGGGAAGTCTACGAGCAGTACTTC. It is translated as CASSLISGEVYEQYF. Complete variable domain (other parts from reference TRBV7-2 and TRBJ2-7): GAGVSQSPSNKVTEKGKDVELRCDPISGHTALYWYRQSLGQGLEFLIYFQGNSAPDKSGLPSDRFSAERTGGSVSTLTIQRTQQEDSAVYLCASSLISGEVYEQYFGPGTRLTVT.

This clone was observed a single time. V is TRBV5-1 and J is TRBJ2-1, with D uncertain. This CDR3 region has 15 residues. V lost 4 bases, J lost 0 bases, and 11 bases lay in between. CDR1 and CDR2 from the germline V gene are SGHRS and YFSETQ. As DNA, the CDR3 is TGCGCCAGCAGCCTCGCTCCAACCTCCTACAATGAGCAGTTCTTC. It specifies CASSLAPTSYNEQFF.

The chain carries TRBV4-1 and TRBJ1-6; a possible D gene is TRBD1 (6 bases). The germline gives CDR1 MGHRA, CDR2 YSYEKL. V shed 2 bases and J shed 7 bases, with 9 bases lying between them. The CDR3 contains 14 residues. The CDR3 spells CASSQPDRNSPLHF. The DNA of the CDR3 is TGCGCCAGCAGCCAACCCGACAGGAATTCACCCCTCCACTTT.

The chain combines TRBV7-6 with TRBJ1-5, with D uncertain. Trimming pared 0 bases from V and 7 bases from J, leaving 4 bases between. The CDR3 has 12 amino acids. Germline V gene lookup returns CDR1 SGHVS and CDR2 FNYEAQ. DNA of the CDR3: TGTGCCAGCAGCTTAGCGGGGCAGCCCCAGCATTTT. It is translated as CASSLAGQPQHF.

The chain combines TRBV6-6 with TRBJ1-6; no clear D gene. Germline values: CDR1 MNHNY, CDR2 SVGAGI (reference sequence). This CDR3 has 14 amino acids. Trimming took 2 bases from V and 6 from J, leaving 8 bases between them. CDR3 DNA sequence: TGTGCCAGCAGTTACAGGGAGGGTAATTCACCCCTCCACTTT. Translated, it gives CASSYREGNSPLHF.

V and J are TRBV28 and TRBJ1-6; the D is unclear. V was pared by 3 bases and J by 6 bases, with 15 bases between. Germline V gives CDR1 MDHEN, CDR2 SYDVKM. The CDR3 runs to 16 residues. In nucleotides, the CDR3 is TGTGCCAGCAGTTTGAGTCCGGGAGGGCCTAATTCACCCCTCCACTTT. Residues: CASSLSPGGPNSPLHF.